The entry below gives a single T cell receptor (beta chain) sequence along with its context. The table lists this clonotype with many counts. It has no known antigen specificity. No clone much larger than this one lies a single base away; base qualities are absent. These data are taken from a study of blood T cells in healthy people across ages (dated by TCRdb to 2014 to 2015). Broadly, across the study: Template switching captured roughly one uniquely barcoded TCR beta cDNA molecule per two T cells in model experiments. Four age groups were formed from the donors: young (average approximately 17 years), middle-aged (just under 40), aged (under 70) and long-lived (less than 85). Using the same blood draw, the study looked at two additional independent replicas of 1 million unique cDNA reads for two donors, one aged 18 to 30 and the other aged 80 or older. To avoid experimental bias, donors of different ages were randomly spread across the sequencing lanes. The study measured age-related changes in TCR beta repertoire diversity using deep sequencing normalized with unique cDNA molecular identifiers. Results the study describes overall, beyond this receptor: Donor CMV infection status was unknown, potentially confounding age-related changes in expanded clonotypes. As age increased, observed TCR beta diversity per million T cells dropped in a roughly linear way, and a significant reduction was already evident by age 40. There was a strong correlation between observed TCR beta diversity and the percentage of naive T cells measured by flow cytometry. Compared with the aged group, more naive CD4+ T cells, fewer expanded clones and increased TCR diversity were shown by the long-lived group, suggesting age selection. Because profiling used bulk unsorted PBMCs, naive and antigen-experienced compartments could not be compared conclusively. Estimates of total diversity based on one million sequenced T cells were considered lower bounds and underestimates.

Receptors were amplified or captured by 5' RACE. TCRdb shows the sequencer as Illumina HiSeq 2500. A second PCR of roughly 7 to 11 cycles was performed with a sample-barcoded 5' primer and a J-beta primer mix. Each TCR beta cDNA molecule received a unique molecular identifier from a template-switch 5' adaptor carrying 12 random nucleotides. At least 2.5 million CDR3-containing paired-end reads were obtained from each sample. First-strand cDNA was synthesized from all RNA with the Mint cDNA synthesis kit, primed by a TRBC-specific oligonucleotide. After uracil-DNA glycosylase treatment, a first 18-cycle PCR used universal primers M1SS and BC2_uni_R on all cDNA. Per the original workflow: Normalization of each sample was performed by random selection of 1 million high-quality reads, each carrying a distinct molecular identifier. Reads sharing molecular identifiers were discarded rather than binned into consensus sequences. CDR3 identification, clonotype clustering and error correction used MiTCR with a Q25 quality threshold and the strictest error-elimination algorithm. A nonparametric unseen species model with Euler transformation was used to estimate lower-bound total TCR beta diversity. The raw public data were reprocessed by TCRdb itself: fastp quality trimming at Q25, MiXCR clonotype calling, in-frame beta chains only. Merged by CDR3 protein, the rows form single entries marked with the most common genes and DNA. Here the V and J calls rest on TCRdb's processing, not on the authors' analysis. This sample has hundreds of thousands of distinct CDR3 sequences in its table, and less than 35% of those were observed once. In total, the top ten clones hold around a sixth of the sample.

The donors were 40 or so Caucasian individuals from Russia, aged roughly 6 to 100 years, who were systemically healthy. Each donor gave 8 to 10 milliliters of peripheral blood, drawn into EDTA-treated Vacutainer tubes. Ficoll-Paque density-gradient centrifugation was used to isolate PBMCs, with at least 6.5 million per sample. Trizol reagent was used to extract total RNA from the PBMCs, yielding at least 6 micrograms per sample. Naive CD45RAhigh/CD27high T cell percentages were measured by flow cytometry on a PBMC aliquot from every donor. The sample consisted of blood. The TCR originated in a woman aged 80 or older in good health.

The CDR3 amino acid sequence is: CSATSGGARVTDTQYF. The nucleotide sequence reads TGCAGTGCTACGAGCGGGGGGGCGAGAGTCACAGATACGCAGTATTTT. Recombination linked TRBV20-1 to TRBJ2-3, with 10 central nucleotides matching TRBD2. The germline V gene (reference sequence) yields DFQATT for CDR1 and SNEGSKA for CDR2. From the cysteine up to the phenylalanine, the CDR3 has a length of 16 residues. The sequence is cut down to CDR3 DNA, 48 bases in frame from base 1. V is cut back by 4 bases and J by 2 bases, with 9 bases in the junction unmatched.